This TCR beta chain originates from a study of blood T cell repertoires in COVID-19. As for the study in general: PBMCs, B-cell-depleted T cells, or T cells provided the cDNA or gDNA that made up the material.

Germline loops: CDR1 SGHRS, CDR2 YFSETQ. The CDR3 runs to 14 residues. On this clone itself: An end of the junction does not agree with germline; a read error may underlie this.

As handled by the study authors: Amplified reference gene primers provided the basis for estimating nucleated cell counts. The assay was immunoSEQ multiplex PCR, and TCRdb's table has in-frame clones only and misses some. V, J and clone size reflect that table, while D and trimming were determined from the DNA. Here the sample spans some 400,000 clones, around 87% being singletons. Cohort allocation depended upon clinical history that participants reported. Two negative PCRs, clearance, or symptom resolution characterized the recovered Cohort 3 donors. Sequencing was performed on PBMCs or T cells enriched from blood (not recorded which). The TCR was taken from a man under 40 who had recovered from COVID-19. This chain uses TRBV5-1 with TRBJ2-5; 13 bases match TRBD2. The CDR3 DNA reads as TGCGCCAGCAGCCCGACTAGCGGGGGGCCTTTTTATGACTTC. Residues: CASSPTSGGPFYDF.